The 23 T cell receptor beta chains below come from one sample, sequenced in a study of cytomegalovirus exposure and HLA in healthy donors. The primer mix had 60 Vbeta and 13 Jbeta primers. Clones were sequenced by immunoSEQ multiplex PCR, and TCRdb holds only the in-frame ones, with some missing. The sample contains 100,000 or so clones, 60% to 85% of which appear only once. Material for sequencing was PBMCs. These receptors originate from a male donor in good health and CMV-seronegative.

This clone has only one observation. The gene calls are TRBV4-2 and TRBJ1-4; D may be TRBD1 (5 bases). V gave up 1 base and J gave up 8 bases, with 20 bases separating them. The CDR3 contains 17 residues. Germline V gene sequence: CDR1 LGHNA, CDR2 YNFKEQ. CDR3 sequence reads: CASSQARGAGNGEKLFF. Here the CDR3 DNA reads TGTGCCAGCAGCCAAGCGAGAGGGGCGGGGAATGGGGAAAAACTGTTTTTT.

This clone was recorded only once. This chain links TRBV7-9 with TRBJ1-1; 9 positions agree with TRBD1. J was trimmed by 5 bases and V by 4 bases; bases with no gene match: 11. CDR3 length: 16 residues. Germline V gives CDR1 SEHNR, CDR2 FQNEAQ (reference sequence). The DNA for the CDR3 is TGTGCCAGCAGCTCTCCCTTACAGGGGGCGCGAACTGAAGCTTTCTTT. Translation gives CASSSPLQGARTEAFF.

The chain combines TRBV13 with TRBJ1-2; possible D gene TRBD1, 6 bases. The germline gives CDR1 PRHDT, CDR2 FYEKMQ (reference sequence). The CDR3 runs 20 residues. V lost 5 bases, J lost 8 bases, and 36 bases lay in between. CDR3 sequence: CASSRLMYSDRRSESGGYTF. CDR3 coding DNA: TGTGCCAGCAGCCGGCTAATGTATTCCGACAGGCGGTCGGAATCGGGGGGCTACACCTTC.

The J gene is TRBJ2-7, the V gene TRBV20-1; D gene uncertain. This CDR3 has 11 amino acids. Trimming removed 3 bases from V and 2 bases from J, with 5 bases in between. Germline-derived CDR1 and CDR2 are DFQATT and SNEGSKA (reference sequence). CDR3 DNA sequence: TGCAGTGCTAGGGCCACCTACGAGCAGTACTTC. Amino acid sequence: CSARATYEQYF.

The J gene is TRBJ2-1, the V gene TRBV11-2; no clear D gene. Trimming shortened V by 5 bases and J by 12 bases, and 14 bases separated the two germline ends. The CDR3 runs to 12 residues. Looked up from germline, CDR1 is SGHAT and CDR2 is FQNNGV. This chain's CDR3 is CASSPQFAGQFF. The CDR3 DNA is TGTGCCAGCAGCCCCCAGTTCGCTGGGCAGTTCTTC.

The CDR3 protein is CASSQQNGEQFF. CDR3 nucleotide sequence: TGTGCCAGCAGCCAACAGAACGGTGAGCAGTTCTTC. The chain recombines TRBV11-3 with TRBJ2-1; no clear D gene. V was trimmed by 5 bases and J by 9 bases, leaving 11 bases between them. Germline loops: CDR1 SGHNT, CDR2 YENEEA. The CDR3 is 12 residues long.

The chain has TRBV29-1 and TRBJ2-2, with D unresolved. Germline V lookup: CDR1 SQVTM, CDR2 ANQGSEA. The CDR3 totals 13 residues. The ends were cut back, 5 bases at V and 3 bases at J, with 10 bases in the middle. CDR3 residues: CSVPRLYTGELFF. CDR3 bases: TGCAGCGTTCCGAGGCTATACACCGGGGAGCTGTTTTTT.

The chain employs TRBV27 and TRBJ2-7; D might be TRBD2 (6 bases). Germline-derived CDR1 and CDR2 are MNHEY and SMNVEV (reference sequence). This CDR3 spans 17 amino acids. V lost 6 bases to trimming and J lost 0 bases, with 21 bases between them. CDR3 nucleotides: TGTGCCAGCAGCCGTGGGGGGTCAGGGACTCACTCCTACGAGCAGTACTTC. It yields the protein CASSRGGSGTHSYEQYF.

This chain links TRBV9 with TRBJ2-2; 14 nucleotides line up with TRBD2. CDR1 is SGDLS and CDR2 is YYNGEE in the germline V gene. Trimming at V came to 6 bases and at J to 0 bases, leaving 13 bases not matched to a gene. The CDR3 runs 20 residues. The CDR3 here is CASILVEGLAGGTNTGELFF. CDR3 sequence (DNA): TGTGCCAGCATCCTCGTCGAAGGACTAGCGGGAGGTACGAACACCGGGGAGCTGTTTTTT.

V gene TRBV18 combines with J gene TRBJ1-2, with 7 bases aligning to TRBD1. The J segment lost 3 bases and the V segment lost 0 bases, leaving 4 bases of the junction unmatched. Germline values: CDR1 KGHSH, CDR2 LQKENI. The length of the CDR3 is 15 residues. CDR3 amino acids: CASSPPNRGDYGYTF. The CDR3, as DNA: TGTGCCAGCTCACCACCAAACAGGGGCGACTATGGCTACACCTTC.

Worth noting for this clone: Other DNA sequences in this specimen translate into the identical CDR3. The chain combines TRBV7-2 with TRBJ2-7, with D unresolved. Germline-derived CDR1 and CDR2 are SGHTA and FQGNSA. The CDR3 has 11 residues. Trimming removed 5 bases from V and 4 bases from J, with 6 bases in between. CDR3 protein: CASSPSYEQYF. CDR3 in DNA: TGTGCCAGCAGCCCCTCTTACGAGCAGTACTTC.

The V call is TRBV7-2, the J call TRBJ2-5; possibly TRBD1 for D (6 bases). This CDR3 has 14 residues. Trimming left V 5 bases short and J 1 base short, with 11 bases between. Germline V lookup: CDR1 SGHTA, CDR2 FQGNSA. The CDR3 here is CASSETGIQETQYF. The CDR3 nucleotides read TGTGCCAGCAGCGAAACAGGGATCCAAGAGACCCAGTACTTC.

This clone appeared a single time. This sequence joins TRBV2 and TRBJ2-5, with 11 bases that match TRBD2. V trimming: 4 bases; J trimming: 0 bases; junction bases outside the gene matches: 13. The germline CDR1 and CDR2 sequences are SNHLY and FYNNEI. This CDR3 is built from 19 residues. CDR3 amino acids: CASSVILAGEGSYQETQYF. In DNA form, the CDR3 reads TGTGCCAGCAGTGTAATACTAGCGGGAGAAGGGTCGTACCAAGAGACCCAGTACTTC.

V is TRBV19 and J is TRBJ1-1, with a tentative D call TRBD1 (6 bases). V was pared by 3 bases and J by 7 bases, with 9 bases between. Germline V gene data show CDR1 as LNHDA and CDR2 as SQIVND (reference sequence). The CDR3 totals 12 residues. In DNA form, the CDR3 reads TGTGCCAGTAGTATTGTCAGGGGTGAAGCTTTCTTT. Its translation is CASSIVRGEAFF.

The chain links TRBV4-3 to TRBJ2-4, with D maybe TRBD1 (5 bases). The CDR3 has 14 amino acids. V was cut by 0 bases and J by 16 bases, with 19 bases left in between. Germline V gene sequence: CDR1 LGHNA, CDR2 YSLEER. CDR3 bases: TGCGCCAGCAGCCAAGATCAGGGTCTCACCACGTTATACTTC. Protein product: CASSQDQGLTTLYF.

The chain is built from TRBV6-1 and TRBJ2-3, with TRBD2 matching 7 bases. Germline CDR1 and CDR2: MNHNS and SASEGT. CDR3 length: 13 amino acids. V lost 4 bases, J lost 10 bases, and 8 bases stayed unmatched. CDR3 in DNA: TGTGCCAGCAGTGTCAGCGGTGGGGGGGCGCAGTATTTT. The encoded protein is CASSVSGGGAQYF.

This clone was seen a few times. V is TRBV28 and J is TRBJ2-5; 12 positions match TRBD2. CDR3 length: 15 amino acids. Germline CDR1 reads MDHEN; CDR2 reads SYDVKM. Germline trimming cut 3 bases from V and 7 bases from J; bases unmatched to any gene: 6. The CDR3 DNA follows: TGTGCCAGCAGTTTTCTAGCGGGAGGGGGGGTGACCCAGTACTTC. It encodes CASSFLAGGGVTQYF.

CDR3: CASSSGVRHEQYF. CDR3 sequence (DNA): TGTGCCAGCAGCTCCGGGGTTCGGCACGAGCAGTACTTC. This chain uses TRBV7-3 with TRBJ2-7; tentative D call: TRBD2 (5 bases). Looked up from germline, CDR1 is SGHTA and CDR2 is FQGTGA. This CDR3 region has 13 residues. The V gene lost 4 bases and the J gene lost 5 bases, with 12 bases spanning the gap.

V is TRBV16 and J is TRBJ1-2; 11 nucleotides line up with TRBD1. The junction had 4 bases not matched to a gene; V was cut back by 4 bases and J by 3 bases. The CDR3 covers 15 residues. Germline V gene data show CDR1 as KGHSY and CDR2 as FQNENV. CDR3 sequence (DNA): TGTGCCAGCAGCCCTGGACAGGGGGCTGACTATGGCTACACCTTC. Its protein is CASSPGQGADYGYTF. The complete variable domain, with remaining parts taken from reference TRBV16 and TRBJ1-2, reads GEEVAQTPKHLVRGEGQKAKLYCAPIKGHSYVFWYQQVLKNEFKFLISFQNENVFDETGMPKERFSAKCLPNSPCSLEIQATKLEDSAVYFCASSPGQGADYGYTFGSGTRLTVV.

The chain couples TRBV15 to TRBJ1-1, with D unresolved. The CDR3 consists of 14 residues. Germline V gene data show CDR1 as LNHNV and CDR2 as YYDKDF (reference sequence). The V and J ends lost 10 bases and 7 bases respectively, with 22 bases between them. CDR3 nucleotide sequence: TGTGCCATCTCCCCCCGGCAGGAAGTCGGTGAAGCTTTCTTT. Protein sequence: CAISPRQEVGEAFF.

V and J are TRBV30 and TRBJ2-7, with 8 positions matching TRBD1. Trimming took 5 bases from V and 2 from J; bases not matched to a gene: 11. The CDR3 is 15 amino acids. Looked up from germline, CDR1 is GTSNPN and CDR2 is SVGIG (reference sequence). In nucleotides, the CDR3 is TGTGCCTGGCCGTTCTATACAGGGGGAACCTACGAGCAGTACTTC. Translating gives CAWPFYTGGTYEQYF.

The chain links TRBV18 to TRBJ2-7; 9 bases match TRBD2. The CDR3 contains 15 residues. Per germline, CDR1 KGHSH and CDR2 LQKENI. Trimming removed 3 bases from V and 0 bases from J; junction bases left unmatched: 3. DNA for the CDR3: TGTGCCAGCTCACCCAGCGGGAGGAGCTCCTACGAGCAGTACTTC. Residues: CASSPSGRSSYEQYF.

The V and J genes are TRBV19 and TRBJ2-5; tentatively, D is TRBD1 (5 bases). This CDR3 contains 12 residues. Trimming removed 3 bases at V and 5 bases at J, with 7 bases between. Germline values: CDR1 LNHDA, CDR2 SQIVND (reference sequence). CDR3 in amino acids: CASSMGRETQYF. The DNA of the CDR3 is TGTGCCAGTAGTATGGGGCGTGAGACCCAGTACTTC.